The TCR beta chain described here comes from a study of blood T cell repertoires in COVID-19. The germline V and J ends were trimmed by 3 bases and 6 bases, with 5 bases remaining between them. The CDR3 is 12 amino acids. Germline CDR1 MNHEY, CDR2 SMNVEV (reference sequence). TCRdb keeps only in-frame clones here, not all; method: immunoSEQ multiplex PCR. The sample has fewer than 60,000 clones; 84% are singletons. This clone occurred once. The chain joins TRBV27 to TRBJ2-2; no clear D gene. The source is a human donor in a cohort sampled during active COVID-19. The material sequenced was peripheral blood. CDR3 sequence: CASSFVPGELFF. The DNA for the CDR3 is TGTGCCAGCAGTTTCGTTCCCGGGGAGCTGTTTTTT.